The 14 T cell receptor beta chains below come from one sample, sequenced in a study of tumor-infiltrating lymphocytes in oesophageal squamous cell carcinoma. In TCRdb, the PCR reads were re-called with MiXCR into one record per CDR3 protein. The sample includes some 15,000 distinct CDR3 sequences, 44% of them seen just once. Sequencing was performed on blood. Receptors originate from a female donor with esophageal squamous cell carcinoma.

In DNA form, the CDR3 reads TGTGCCAGCAGCCCTACCCGGGCCCAGTGGGATACGCAGTATTTT. Translation: CASSPTRAQWDTQYF. The chain joins TRBV11-3 to TRBJ2-3; D uncertain. V was pared by 5 bases and J by 6 bases, with 18 bases between. CDR1 is SGHNT and CDR2 is YENEEA in the germline V gene. This CDR3 region has 15 residues.

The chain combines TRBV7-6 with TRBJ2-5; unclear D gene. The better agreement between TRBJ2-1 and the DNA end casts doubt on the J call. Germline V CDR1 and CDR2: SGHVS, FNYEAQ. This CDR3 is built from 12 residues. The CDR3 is CASSPIYNEQFF. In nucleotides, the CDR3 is TGTGCCAGCAGCCCAATCTACAATGAGCAGTTCTTC.

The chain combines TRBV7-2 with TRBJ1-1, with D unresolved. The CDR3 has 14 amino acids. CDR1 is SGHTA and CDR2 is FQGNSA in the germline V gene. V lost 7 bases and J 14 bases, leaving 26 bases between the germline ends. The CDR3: CASIEGGPYNEQFF. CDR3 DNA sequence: TGTGCCAGCATCGAGGGAGGGCCGTACAATGAGCAGTTCTTT.

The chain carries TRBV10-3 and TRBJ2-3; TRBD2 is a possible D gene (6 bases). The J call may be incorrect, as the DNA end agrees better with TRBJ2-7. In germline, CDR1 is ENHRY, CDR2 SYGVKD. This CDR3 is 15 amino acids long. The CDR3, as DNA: TGTGCCATCAGTGTCGGAGGGGATCGAGAGGGTGAGCAGTACTTC. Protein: CAISVGGDREGEQYF.

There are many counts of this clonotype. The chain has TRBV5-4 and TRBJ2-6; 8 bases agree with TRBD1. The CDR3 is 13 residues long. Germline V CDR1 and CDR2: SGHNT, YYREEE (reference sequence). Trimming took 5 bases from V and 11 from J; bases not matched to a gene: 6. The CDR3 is CASSGSGGDVLTF. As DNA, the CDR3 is TGTGCCAGCAGTGGGTCAGGGGGCGACGTCCTGACTTTC. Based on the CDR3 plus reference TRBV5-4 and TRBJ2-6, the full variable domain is ETGVTQSPTHLIKTRGQQVTLRCSSQSGHNTVSWYQQALGQGPQFIFQYYREEENGRGNFPPRFSGLQFPNYSSELNVNALELDDSALYLCASSGSGGDVLTFGAGSRLTVL.

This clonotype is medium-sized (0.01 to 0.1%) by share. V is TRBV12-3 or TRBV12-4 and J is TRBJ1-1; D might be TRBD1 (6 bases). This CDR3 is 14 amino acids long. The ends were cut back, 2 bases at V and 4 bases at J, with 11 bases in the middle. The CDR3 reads CASSLSGAFTEAFF. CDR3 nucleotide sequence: TGTGCCAGCAGTTTATCGGGGGCGTTCACTGAAGCTTTCTTT.

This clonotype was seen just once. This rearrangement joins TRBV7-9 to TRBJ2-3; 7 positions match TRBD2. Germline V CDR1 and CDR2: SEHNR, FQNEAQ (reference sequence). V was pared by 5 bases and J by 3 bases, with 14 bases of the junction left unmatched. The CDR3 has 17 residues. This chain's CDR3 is CASSQWSWGEGTDTQYF. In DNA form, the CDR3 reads TGTGCCAGCAGCCAATGGTCGTGGGGGGAGGGTACAGATACGCAGTATTTT.

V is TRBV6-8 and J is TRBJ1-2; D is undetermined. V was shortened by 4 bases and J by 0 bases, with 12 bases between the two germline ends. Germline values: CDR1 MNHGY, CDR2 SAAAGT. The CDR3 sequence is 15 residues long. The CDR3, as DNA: TGTGCCAGCAGTTCCACAGATATCACTAACTATGGCTACACCTTC. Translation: CASSSTDITNYGYTF.

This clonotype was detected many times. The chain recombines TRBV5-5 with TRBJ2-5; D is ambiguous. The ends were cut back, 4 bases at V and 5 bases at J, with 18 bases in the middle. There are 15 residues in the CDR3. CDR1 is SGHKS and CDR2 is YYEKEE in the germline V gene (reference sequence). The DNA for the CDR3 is TGTGCCAGCAGCCCCGAAGCCTTGGGCCTCGAGACCCAGTACTTC. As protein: CASSPEALGLETQYF.

CDR3 in DNA: TGTGCCAGCAGTTTAGAGGGTTCAGAGACCCAGTACTTC. Its protein product is CASSLEGSETQYF. The J gene is TRBJ2-3, the V gene TRBV27; TRBD2 is a possible D gene (5 bases). The J call is in doubt because the DNA end fits TRBJ2-5 better. Germline loops: CDR1 MNHEY, CDR2 SMNVEV (reference sequence). The CDR3 length is 13 residues.

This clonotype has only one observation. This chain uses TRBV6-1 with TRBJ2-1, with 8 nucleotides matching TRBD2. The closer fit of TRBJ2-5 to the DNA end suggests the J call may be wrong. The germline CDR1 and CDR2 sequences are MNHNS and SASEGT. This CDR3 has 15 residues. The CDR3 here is CASSPGTRRQETQYF. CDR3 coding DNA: TGTGCCAGCAGTCCGGGGACTAGGAGGCAAGAGACCCAGTACTTC.

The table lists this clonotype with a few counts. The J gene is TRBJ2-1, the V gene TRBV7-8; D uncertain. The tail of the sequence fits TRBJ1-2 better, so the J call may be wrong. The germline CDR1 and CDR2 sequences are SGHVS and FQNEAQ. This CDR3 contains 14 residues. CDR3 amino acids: CASSLELGRSGYTF. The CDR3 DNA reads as TGTGCCAGCAGCTTAGAGCTCGGGAGGAGTGGCTACACCTTC.

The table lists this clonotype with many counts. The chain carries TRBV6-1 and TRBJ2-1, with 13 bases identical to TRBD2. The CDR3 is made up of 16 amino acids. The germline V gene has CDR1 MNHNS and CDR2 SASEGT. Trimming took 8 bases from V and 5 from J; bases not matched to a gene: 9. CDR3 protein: CASRRSGTSGDNEQFF. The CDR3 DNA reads TGTGCCAGCCGCCGATCCGGGACTAGCGGGGACAATGAGCAGTTCTTC.

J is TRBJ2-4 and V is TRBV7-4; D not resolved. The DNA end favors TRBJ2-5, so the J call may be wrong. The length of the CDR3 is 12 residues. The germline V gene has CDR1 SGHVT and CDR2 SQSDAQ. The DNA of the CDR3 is TGTGCCAGCAGCTCAAATGGGGAGACCCAGTACTTC. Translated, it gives CASSSNGETQYF.